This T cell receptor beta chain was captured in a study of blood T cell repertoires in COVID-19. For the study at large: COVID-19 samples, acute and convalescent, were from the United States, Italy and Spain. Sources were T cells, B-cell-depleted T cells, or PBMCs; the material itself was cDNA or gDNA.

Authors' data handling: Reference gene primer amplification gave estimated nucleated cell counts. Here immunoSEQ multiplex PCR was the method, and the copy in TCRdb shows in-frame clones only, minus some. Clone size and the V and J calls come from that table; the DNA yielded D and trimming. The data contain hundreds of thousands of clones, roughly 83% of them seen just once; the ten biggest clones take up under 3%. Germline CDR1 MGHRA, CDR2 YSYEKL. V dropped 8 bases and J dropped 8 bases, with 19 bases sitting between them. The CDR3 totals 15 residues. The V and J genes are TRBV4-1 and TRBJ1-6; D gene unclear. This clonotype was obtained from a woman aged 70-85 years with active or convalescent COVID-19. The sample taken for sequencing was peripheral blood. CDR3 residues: CASQLTHTGYSPLHF. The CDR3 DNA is TGCGCCAGCCAACTGACTCACACCGGGTATTCACCCCTCCACTTT.